This T cell receptor beta chain comes out of a study of beta chain features in type 1 diabetes (dated by TCRdb to 2017 to 2018). About the study as a whole: Patients and healthy donors did not differ in mean age, gender distribution, total cell number or subset yield. A total of roughly 99,000,000 sorted cells were examined across all samples, and the number of cells per subset was strongly correlated with RNA yield. The study compared TCRB repertoires of sorted circulating CD4+ T cell subsets between recently diagnosed type 1 diabetes patients and matched healthy donors. Naive and central memory subsets were obtained from all 30 or so donors, but regulatory and stem cell-like memory subsets were isolated from only 8 patients and roughly 8 healthy donors.

Trimming costs V 0 bases and J 4 bases, and their ends lie 12 bases apart. Per the germline V gene, ENHRY is the CDR1 and SYGVKD is the CDR2. Taken from cysteine to phenylalanine, the CDR3 has 15 residues. Only the CDR3 DNA stays, 45 bases, in frame from base 1. All of the isolated RNA was reverse transcribed with the High Capacity cDNA Reverse Transcription Kit, so expressed TCRB transcripts were sequenced. Deep immunoSEQ sequencing was performed on naive, central memory and regulatory T cell samples, with an average of about 4 million total reads per sample. Sorted cells were lysed in RLT buffer and RNA was extracted with DNase-treated RNeasy Micro or Mini kits, depending on cell number. Each cell subset was processed on its own to prevent cross-contamination, while patient and healthy donor samples were processed together. Using the immunoSEQ multiplex PCR, TCRB sequences were amplified from cDNA into 87-bp fragments spanning the CDR3 region. The amplicons were sequenced using the Illumina HiSeq platform. Regarding the original processing steps: PCR bias was computationally corrected using synthetic template baselines, reads within Hamming distance 2 were collapsed, and singletons that could not be merged were discarded. Reads were aligned against IMGT so that V, D and J genes, CDR3 length and insertions or deletions at six rearrangement sites could be assigned. Within each subset, clonotype counts were normalized to sorted cell number, after which true diversity and Gini coefficients were computed with the tcR R package. The overlap coefficient, calculated on TCRB nucleotide sequences, was used to measure repertoire sharing. Out-of-frame TCRB sequences from naive cells were analyzed as a proxy for the pre-selection repertoire. In TCRdb, the immuneACCESS table is reduced to in-frame sequences with V and J assigned. These tables do not hold every clone; where another copy was compared, an unresolved V gene accounts for under half, and the others remain unexplained. V and J calls and clone size are those listed in that table; D and trimming were worked out from the DNA. This sample has about 650,000 clones in its table, and around 12% of those were observed once. The ten largest clones represent approximately 0.11% of the sample.

Here is what the overall study found, with its caveats: Naive, central memory and regulatory TCRB repertoires appeared to be more similar among patients than among healthy donors. Because cDNA was sequenced instead of genomic DNA, activated cells with high expression could be over-represented, although the groups did not differ in activation or CD3 levels. In all four CD4+ subsets, TCRB CDR3 length was moderately but significantly shorter in type 1 diabetes patients. Only small numbers of individuals were included in the HLA sub-analyses, which left unresolved whether HLA type had any influence on TCRB rearrangement. Shorter templates might be favored by PCR, yet because patient and control samples were amplified and corrected together, any such skew would affect both groups equally. At VDJ recombination sites, type 1 diabetes patients had fewer insertions and more deleted nucleotides, which implies abnormalities in thymic rearrangement.

A single peripheral blood draw of around 120 mL on average was collected from each donor into heparinised tubes. A BD FACSAria II and a panel including CD45RO, CCR7, CD25, CD127, CD95 and CD27 were used to sort naive, central memory, regulatory and stem cell-like memory CD4+ T cells. Purity was above 98% for every sorted population. PBMCs were separated immediately by Lymphoprep density gradient centrifugation and were stained directly, without being cultured. So that batch effects would be minimized, each experiment stained and sorted samples in pairs, pairing one healthy donor with one patient. As concerns this clone: What this receptor recognizes is not known. Base-call qualities are not available, and no considerably larger clone is one nucleotide away.

The chain uses TRBV10-3 and TRBJ1-2, with the D gene not confidently named. Sequencing was performed on naive CD4+ T cells from blood. Per the publication, the cell subset or site label means: true naive CD4+ T cells. The receptor comes from a young man with type 1 diabetes. The DNA sequence reads TGTGCCATCAGTGAGTCTCTGGGCCGCCTCTATGGCTACACCTTC. Translated, it reads CAISESLGRLYGYTF.